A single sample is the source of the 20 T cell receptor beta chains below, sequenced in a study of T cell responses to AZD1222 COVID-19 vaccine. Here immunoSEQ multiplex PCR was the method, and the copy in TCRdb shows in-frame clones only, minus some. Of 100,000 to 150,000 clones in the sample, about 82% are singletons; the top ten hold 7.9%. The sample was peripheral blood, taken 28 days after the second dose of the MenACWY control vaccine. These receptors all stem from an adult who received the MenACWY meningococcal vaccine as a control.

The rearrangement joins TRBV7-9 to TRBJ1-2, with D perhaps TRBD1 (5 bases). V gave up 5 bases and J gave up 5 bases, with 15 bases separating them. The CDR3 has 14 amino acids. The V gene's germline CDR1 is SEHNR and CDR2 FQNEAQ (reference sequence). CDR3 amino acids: CASSPGSSEYGYTF. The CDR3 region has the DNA TGTGCCAGCAGCCCAGGGTCTTCGGAATATGGCTACACCTTC. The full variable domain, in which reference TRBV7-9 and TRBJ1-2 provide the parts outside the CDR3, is DTGVSQNPRHKITKRGQNVTFRCDPISEHNRLYWYRQTLGQGPEFLTYFQNEAQLEKSRLLSDRFSAERPKGSFSTLEIQRTEQGDSAMYLCASSPGSSEYGYTFGSGTRLTVV.

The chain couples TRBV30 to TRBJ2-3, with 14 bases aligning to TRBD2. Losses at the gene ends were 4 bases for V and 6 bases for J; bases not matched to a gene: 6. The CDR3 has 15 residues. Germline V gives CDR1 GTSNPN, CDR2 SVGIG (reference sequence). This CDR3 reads CAWTGTSGSGDTQYF. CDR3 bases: TGTGCCTGGACAGGGACTAGCGGGAGTGGCGATACGCAGTATTTT.

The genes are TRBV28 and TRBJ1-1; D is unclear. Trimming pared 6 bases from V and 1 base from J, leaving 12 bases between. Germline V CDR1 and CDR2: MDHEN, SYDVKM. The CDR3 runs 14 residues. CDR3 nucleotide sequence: TGTGCCAGCAGGCCGTTGAGGCAGAACACTGAAGCTTTCTTT. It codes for CASRPLRQNTEAFF.

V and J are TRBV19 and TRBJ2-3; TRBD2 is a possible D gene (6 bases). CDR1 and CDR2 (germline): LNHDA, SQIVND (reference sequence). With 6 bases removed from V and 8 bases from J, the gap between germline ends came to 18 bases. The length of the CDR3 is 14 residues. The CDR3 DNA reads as TGTGCCAGTAGCTATCGGACTAATTATGGTACGCAGTATTTT. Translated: CASSYRTNYGTQYF.

CDR3: CASSLGARQETQYF. The CDR3 DNA is TGTGCCAGCAGCTTGGGGGCCAGGCAAGAGACCCAGTACTTC. This rearrangement joins TRBV5-8 to TRBJ2-5; D remains ambiguous. V lost 0 bases, J lost 2 bases, and 8 bases lay in between. Germline lookup yields CDR1 SGHTS and CDR2 YDEGEE. The CDR3 length is 14 residues.

CDR3 in DNA: TGTGCCAGCAGTTTATTCCCTCTTGGCTACACCTTC. Its protein is CASSLFPLGYTF. V gene TRBV28 combines with J gene TRBJ1-2; the D is unclear. The germline gives CDR1 MDHEN, CDR2 SYDVKM. Trimming removed 1 base from V and 7 bases from J, with 7 bases in between. There are 12 residues in the CDR3.

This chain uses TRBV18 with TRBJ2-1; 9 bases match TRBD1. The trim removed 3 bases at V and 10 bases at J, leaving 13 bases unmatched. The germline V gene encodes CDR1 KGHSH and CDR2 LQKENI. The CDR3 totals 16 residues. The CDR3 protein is CASSPSTGTGREEQFF. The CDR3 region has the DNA TGTGCCAGCTCACCGTCAACCGGGACAGGGAGGGAAGAGCAGTTCTTC.

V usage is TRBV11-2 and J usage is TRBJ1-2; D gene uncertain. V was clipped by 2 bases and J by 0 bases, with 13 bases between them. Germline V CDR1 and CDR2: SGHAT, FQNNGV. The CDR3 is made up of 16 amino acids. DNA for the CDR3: TGTGCCAGCAGCTTAATTAGGGCCCCAACTAACTATGGCTACACCTTC. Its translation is CASSLIRAPTNYGYTF.

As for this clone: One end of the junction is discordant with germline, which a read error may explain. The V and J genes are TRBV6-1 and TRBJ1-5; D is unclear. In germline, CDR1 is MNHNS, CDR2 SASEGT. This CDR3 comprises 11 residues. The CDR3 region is CASREGQPQHF. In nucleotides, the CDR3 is TGTGCCAGCAGGGAAGGGCAGCCCCAGCATTTT.

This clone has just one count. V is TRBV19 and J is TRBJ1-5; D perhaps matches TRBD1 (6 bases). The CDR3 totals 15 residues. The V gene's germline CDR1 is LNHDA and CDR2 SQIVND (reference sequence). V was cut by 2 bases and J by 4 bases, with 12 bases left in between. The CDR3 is CASSISQGGNQPQHF. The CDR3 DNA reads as TGTGCCAGTAGTATATCACAGGGTGGTAATCAGCCCCAGCATTTT.

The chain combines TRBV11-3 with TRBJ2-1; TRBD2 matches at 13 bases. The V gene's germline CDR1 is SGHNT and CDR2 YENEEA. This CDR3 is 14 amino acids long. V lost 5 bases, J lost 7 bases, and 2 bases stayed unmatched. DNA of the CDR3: TGTGCCAGCAGCCTGGGACTAGCGGGGAATGAGCAGTTCTTC. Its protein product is CASSLGLAGNEQFF.

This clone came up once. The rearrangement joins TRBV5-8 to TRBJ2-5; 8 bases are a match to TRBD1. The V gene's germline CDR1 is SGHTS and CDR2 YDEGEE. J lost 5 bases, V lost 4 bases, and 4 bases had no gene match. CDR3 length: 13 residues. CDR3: CASSRTGRETQYF. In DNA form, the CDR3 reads TGTGCCAGCAGCAGGACAGGGAGGGAGACCCAGTACTTC.

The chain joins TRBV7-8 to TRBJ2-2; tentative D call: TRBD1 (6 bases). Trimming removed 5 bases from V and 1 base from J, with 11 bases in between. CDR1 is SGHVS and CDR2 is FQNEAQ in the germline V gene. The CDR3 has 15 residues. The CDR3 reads CASSRRTENTGELFF. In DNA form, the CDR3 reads TGTGCCAGCAGCCGACGGACAGAGAACACCGGGGAGCTGTTTTTT.

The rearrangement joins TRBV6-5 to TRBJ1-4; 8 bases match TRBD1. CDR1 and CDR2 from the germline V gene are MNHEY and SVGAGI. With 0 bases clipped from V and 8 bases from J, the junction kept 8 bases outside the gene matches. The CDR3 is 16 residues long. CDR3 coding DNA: TGTGCCAGCAGTTACTCGATTGAACCAGGGGGCGAAAAACTGTTTTTT. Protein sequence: CASSYSIEPGGEKLFF.

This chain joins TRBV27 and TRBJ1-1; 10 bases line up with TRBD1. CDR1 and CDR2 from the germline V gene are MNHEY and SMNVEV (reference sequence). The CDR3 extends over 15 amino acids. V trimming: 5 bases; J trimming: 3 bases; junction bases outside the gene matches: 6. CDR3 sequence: CASSINGQGDTEAFF. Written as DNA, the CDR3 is TGTGCCAGCAGTATCAATGGACAGGGGGACACTGAAGCTTTCTTT.

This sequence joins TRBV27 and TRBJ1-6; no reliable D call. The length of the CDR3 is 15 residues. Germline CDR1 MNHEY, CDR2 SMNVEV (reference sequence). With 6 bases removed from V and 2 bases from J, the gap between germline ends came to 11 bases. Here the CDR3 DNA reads TGTGCCAGCAGACCACGGGCAGCCTATAATTCACCCCTCCACTTT. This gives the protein CASRPRAAYNSPLHF.

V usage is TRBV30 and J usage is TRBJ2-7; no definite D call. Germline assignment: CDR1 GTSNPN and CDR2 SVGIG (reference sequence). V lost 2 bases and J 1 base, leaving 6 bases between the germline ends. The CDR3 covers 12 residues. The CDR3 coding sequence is TGTGCCTGGAGTATGGTTTCCTACGAGCAGTACTTC. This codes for CAWSMVSYEQYF.

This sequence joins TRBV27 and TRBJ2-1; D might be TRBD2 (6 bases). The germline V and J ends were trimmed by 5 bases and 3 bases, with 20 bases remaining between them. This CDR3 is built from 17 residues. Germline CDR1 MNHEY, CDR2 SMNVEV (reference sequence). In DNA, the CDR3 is TGTGCCAGCAGTCCCTTCGGATTAGCGGCAATCTACAATGAGCAGTTCTTC. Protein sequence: CASSPFGLAAIYNEQFF.

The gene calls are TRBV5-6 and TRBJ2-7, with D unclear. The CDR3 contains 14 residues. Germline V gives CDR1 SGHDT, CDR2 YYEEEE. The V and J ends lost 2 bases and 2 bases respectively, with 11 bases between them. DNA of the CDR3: TGTGCCAGCAGCTTACATGGGAAACCCTACGAGCAGTACTTC. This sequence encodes CASSLHGKPYEQYF.

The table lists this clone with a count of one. For the CDR3, the DNA is TGCGCCAGCAACTCAGGGCAGAAGAATTCACCCCTCCACTTT. It encodes CASNSGQKNSPLHF. The chain carries TRBV10-2 and TRBJ1-6; maybe TRBD1 (5 bases). The CDR3 contains 14 residues. Germline CDR1 reads WSHSY; CDR2 reads SAAADI. Trimming cost V 7 bases and J 7 bases, with 14 bases left between them.